What follows are 30 T cell receptor beta chains derived from one specimen sequenced in a study of T-cell memory formation after mild COVID-19. Via MiXCR, TCRdb re-called the 5' RACE reads, giving one row per CDR3 protein. The sample lists a few hundred thousand distinct CDR3 sequences; around an eighth were seen once. Sequencing was done on a sample of PBMCs or a T cell subset sorted from them (not recorded which). The receptor set was obtained from a man between 18 and 29 years old who had mild COVID-19 (a few samples of this study predate the infection). Cell type and time point are not known.

This clonotype has at least ten counts. A read error may account for a junction end that differs from germline. The rearrangement uses TRBV5-1 and TRBJ1-1; D is ambiguous. The CDR3 length is 13 residues. The germline CDR1 and CDR2 sequences are SGHRS and YFSETQ. The CDR3 DNA reads TGTGCCAGCAGTTTAAGGGTGAACACTGAAGCTTTCTTT. It codes for CASSLRVNTEAFF. Based on the CDR3 plus reference TRBV5-1 and TRBJ1-1, the full variable domain is KAGVTQTPRYLIKTRGQQVTLSCSPISGHRSVSWYQQTPGQGLQFLFEYFSETQRNKGNFPGRFSGRQFSNSRSEMNVSTLELGDSALYLCASSLRVNTEAFFGQGTRLTVV.

This clonotype came up a few times. The V call is TRBV7-2, the J call TRBJ2-5; no firm D call. The CDR3 contains 15 residues. Germline V gives CDR1 SGHTA, CDR2 FQGNSA. Trimming pared 4 bases from V and 1 base from J, leaving 13 bases between. CDR3 region: CASSSAETSQETQYF. Here the CDR3 DNA reads TGTGCCAGCAGCTCGGCCGAGACTTCCCAAGAGACCCAGTACTTC.

V is TRBV10-3 and J is TRBJ1-4; D ambiguous. The CDR3 is 11 amino acids. Trimming left V 8 bases short and J 7 bases short, with 8 bases between. Germline lookup yields CDR1 ENHRY and CDR2 SYGVKD. The CDR3 reads CAILAGEKLFF. As DNA, the CDR3 is TGTGCCATCCTCGCGGGTGAAAAACTGTTTTTT.

The V and J genes are TRBV10-3 and TRBJ2-5; D uncertain. CDR3 length: 14 amino acids. Trimming cost V 3 bases and J 2 bases, with 10 bases left between them. The germline gives CDR1 ENHRY, CDR2 SYGVKD. The CDR3 sequence: CAISDRVGQETQYF. In DNA form, the CDR3 reads TGTGCCATCAGTGACCGTGTAGGACAAGAGACCCAGTACTTC.

The genes are TRBV11-2 and TRBJ1-2; D unclear. This CDR3 spans 13 amino acids. V shed 5 bases and J shed 3 bases, with 10 bases lying between them. From germline, CDR1 is SGHAT and CDR2 FQNNGV. For the CDR3, the DNA is TGTGCCAGCAGCCGAGGGAGGGACTATGGCTACACCTTC. This gives the protein CASSRGRDYGYTF.

The chain uses TRBV6-5 and TRBJ1-2, with D maybe TRBD1 (6 bases). The germline gives CDR1 MNHEY, CDR2 SVGAGI. V gave up 0 bases and J gave up 6 bases, with 17 bases separating them. The CDR3 has 16 amino acids. This CDR3 reads CASSYSIGEGEDGYTF. The DNA for the CDR3 is TGTGCCAGCAGTTACTCGATCGGGGAGGGGGAAGATGGCTACACCTTC.

The chain combines TRBV5-1 with TRBJ1-6; TRBD1 agrees at 9 bases. Germline CDR1 reads SGHRS; CDR2 reads YFSETQ. V lost 5 bases, J lost 5 bases, and 2 bases stayed unmatched. The CDR3 sequence is 14 residues long. Here the CDR3 reads CASRGDRDNSPLHF. For the CDR3, the DNA is TGCGCCAGCAGGGGGGACAGGGATAATTCACCCCTCCACTTT. Full variable domain (remainder filled in from reference TRBV5-1 and TRBJ1-6): KAGVTQTPRYLIKTRGQQVTLSCSPISGHRSVSWYQQTPGQGLQFLFEYFSETQRNKGNFPGRFSGRQFSNSRSEMNVSTLELGDSALYLCASRGDRDNSPLHFGNGTRLTVT.

This sequence joins TRBV27 and TRBJ2-2; D is perhaps TRBD1 or TRBD2 (5 bases each). The CDR3 length is 17 residues. Germline V gene sequence: CDR1 MNHEY, CDR2 SMNVEV (reference sequence). V lost 3 bases, J lost 6 bases, and 20 bases lay in between. The chain's CDR3 is CASSFASAGRPAGELFF. For the CDR3, the DNA is TGTGCCAGCAGTTTTGCATCGGCAGGGAGACCAGCCGGGGAGCTGTTTTTT.

The J gene is TRBJ1-2, the V gene TRBV9, with 7 bases matching TRBD1. The CDR3 sequence is 16 residues long. CDR1 is SGDLS, CDR2 YYNGEE, per germline. V lost 4 bases to trimming and J lost 3 bases; unmatched junction nucleotides: 12. The CDR3 protein is CASSNRDRDFHYGYTF. The CDR3 DNA follows: TGTGCCAGCAGCAACCGGGACAGAGATTTTCACTATGGCTACACCTTC.

This chain links TRBV5-1 with TRBJ2-7, with 8 bases identical to TRBD1. This CDR3 comprises 16 residues. Germline trimming cut 5 bases from V and 2 bases from J; bases unmatched to any gene: 12. The germline gives CDR1 SGHRS, CDR2 YFSETQ. CDR3: CASSKEQGEEAYEQYF. The CDR3 nucleotides read TGCGCCAGCAGTAAAGAACAGGGGGAGGAGGCCTACGAGCAGTACTTC.

The chain links TRBV7-2 to TRBJ1-2; D is undetermined. The CDR3 sequence is 14 residues long. Germline-derived CDR1 and CDR2 are SGHTA and FQGNSA. Trimming removed 3 bases at V and 6 bases at J, with 14 bases between. The CDR3 DNA reads as TGTGCCAGCAGCTTCGGCAAGGGAAGGAATGGCTACACCTTC. It codes for CASSFGKGRNGYTF. The full variable domain, its missing parts supplied by reference TRBV7-2 and TRBJ1-2, is GAGVSQSPSNKVTEKGKDVELRCDPISGHTALYWYRQSLGQGLEFLIYFQGNSAPDKSGLPSDRFSAERTGGSVSTLTIQRTQQEDSAVYLCASSFGKGRNGYTFGSGTRLTVV.

Only a few counts were recorded for this clonotype. The DNA of the CDR3 is TGTGCCACCACCCCGGGACAGGGGCCCAATGAGCAGTTCTTC. It codes for CATTPGQGPNEQFF. V and J are TRBV15 and TRBJ2-1; 10 bases are shared with TRBD1. The CDR3 spans 14 residues. The junction had 6 bases not matched to a gene; V was cut back by 7 bases and J by 6 bases. CDR1 LNHNV and CDR2 YYDKDF come from the germline V gene (reference sequence).

This clonotype was counted a few times. The chain uses TRBV27 and TRBJ1-1; D possibly corresponds to TRBD1 (6 bases). With 1 base removed from V and 4 bases from J, the gap between germline ends came to 16 bases. The CDR3 has 16 residues. Germline loops: CDR1 MNHEY, CDR2 SMNVEV (reference sequence). CDR3 in DNA: TGTGCCAGCAGTTTATACGGGGGCGAGTTGGGCACTGAAGCTTTCTTT. Protein sequence: CASSLYGGELGTEAFF.

J is TRBJ1-1 and V is TRBV6-5, with 7 bases aligning to TRBD1. V lost 6 bases to trimming and J lost 1 base; unmatched junction nucleotides: 14. Germline assignment: CDR1 MNHEY and CDR2 SVGAGI. The CDR3 consists of 17 residues. Written as DNA, the CDR3 is TGTGCCAGCAGAAACCTCTACAGGGGATTAAAGAACACTGAAGCTTTCTTT. Its translation is CASRNLYRGLKNTEAFF.

The V call is TRBV6-6, the J call TRBJ2-7; unclear D gene. V dropped 5 bases and J dropped 4 bases, with 9 bases sitting between them. Germline V gene lookup returns CDR1 MNHNY and CDR2 SVGAGI (reference sequence). This CDR3 is 12 amino acids long. CDR3 region: CASSPSTYEQYV. The CDR3 coding sequence is TGTGCCAGCAGTCCTTCCACTTACGAGCAGTACGTC.

This clonotype was seen more than once but under ten times. The chain couples TRBV6-2 or TRBV6-3 to TRBJ1-1; tentative D call: TRBD1 (6 bases). Germline V gene data show CDR1 as MNHEY and CDR2 as SVGEGT. The CDR3 runs 11 residues. V was shortened by 8 bases and J by 5 bases, with 9 bases between the two germline ends. CDR3 DNA: TGTGCCAGCGAGGGGGGGACTGAAGCTTTCTTT. Translating it yields CASEGGTEAFF.

This clonotype came up a few times. V gene TRBV9 combines with J gene TRBJ1-5, with D tentatively TRBD1 (5 bases). The germline V gene encodes CDR1 SGDLS and CDR2 YYNGEE. The CDR3 extends over 17 amino acids. Trimming stripped 0 bases from V and 0 bases from J, with 13 bases between. The CDR3 DNA reads TGTGCCAGCAGCGTAGCTGCTGGACATTATAGCAATCAGCCCCAGCATTTT. Protein product: CASSVAAGHYSNQPQHF. The whole variable domain, filled in from reference TRBV9 and TRBJ1-5, reads DSGVTQTPKHLITATGQRVTLRCSPRSGDLSVYWYQQSLDQGLQFLIQYYNGEERAKGNILERFSAQQFPDLHSELNLSSLELGDSALYFCASSVAAGHYSNQPQHFGDGTRLSIL.

This clonotype was seen only a few times. The chain recombines TRBV3-1 with TRBJ2-7; 11 nucleotides align to TRBD2. CDR3 length: 15 amino acids. Germline CDR1 is LGHDT and CDR2 is YNNKEL (reference sequence). V lost 5 bases to trimming and J lost 4 bases; unmatched junction nucleotides: 7. The CDR3, as DNA: TGTGCCAGCAGCTCAACTAGCGGGAGAGGATACGAGCAGTACTTC. This sequence encodes CASSSTSGRGYEQYF.

The rearrangement joins TRBV5-1 to TRBJ2-2, with D hard to call. Germline CDR1 SGHRS, CDR2 YFSETQ. V dropped 0 bases and J dropped 4 bases, with 10 bases sitting between them. CDR3 length: 15 residues. CDR3 nucleotides: TGCGCCAGCAGCTTGGGAACCGACCCCACCGGGGAGCTGTTTTTT. Its protein product is CASSLGTDPTGELFF. Together with reference TRBV5-1 and TRBJ2-2, the CDR3 gives the full variable domain: KAGVTQTPRYLIKTRGQQVTLSCSPISGHRSVSWYQQTPGQGLQFLFEYFSETQRNKGNFPGRFSGRQFSNSRSEMNVSTLELGDSALYLCASSLGTDPTGELFFGEGSRLTVL.

This clonotype was seen a handful of times. This chain connects TRBV5-4 to TRBJ1-4; tentatively, D is TRBD1 (5 bases). The V gene lost 0 bases and the J gene lost 2 bases, with 5 bases spanning the gap. From germline, CDR1 is SGHNT and CDR2 YYREEE (reference sequence). The CDR3 length is 14 residues. CDR3 DNA: TGTGCCAGCAGCTTGGAGGGGACTAATGAAAAACTGTTTTTT. Amino acid sequence: CASSLEGTNEKLFF.

At least ten counts were recorded for this clonotype. This rearrangement joins TRBV9 to TRBJ2-2; possibly TRBD2 for D (5 bases). Trimming cost V 4 bases and J 4 bases, with 17 bases left between them. The CDR3 runs to 16 residues. Germline assignment: CDR1 SGDLS and CDR2 YYNGEE. The CDR3 reads CASSPRAGAGTGELFF. CDR3 bases: TGTGCCAGCAGCCCCCGCGCGGGTGCGGGCACCGGGGAGCTGTTTTTT.

This clonotype was observed once. The chain employs TRBV4-1 and TRBJ2-3; D is possibly TRBD2 (6 bases). This CDR3 has 15 residues. V was shortened by 2 bases and J by 2 bases, with 11 bases between the two germline ends. CDR1 and CDR2 from the germline V gene are MGHRA and YSYEKL. The CDR3 here is CASSQRRGNTDTQYF. The CDR3 DNA reads TGCGCCAGCAGCCAACGGCGGGGAAACACAGATACGCAGTATTTT.

This clonotype has a handful of counts. The chain has TRBV5-6 and TRBJ1-3; D unclear. Trimming removed 5 bases at V and 0 bases at J, with 18 bases between. CDR3 length equals 17 residues. The germline CDR1 and CDR2 sequences are SGHDT and YYEEEE. The CDR3 is CASRTSTRFYSGNTIYF. The DNA for the CDR3 is TGTGCCAGCAGAACCTCCACGCGGTTTTACTCTGGAAACACCATATATTTT.

The CDR3 DNA reads TGTGCCAGCAGCCAACCTGACGGGCGGCGGGGGGGCACCGAGCAGTACGTC. Translated: CASSQPDGRRGGTEQYV. V and J are TRBV14 and TRBJ2-7; 9 bases match TRBD2. V dropped 2 bases and J dropped 6; count of bases not matched to a gene: 14. The CDR3 contains 17 residues. Germline V gene lookup returns CDR1 SGHDN and CDR2 FVKESK.

This clonotype was observed a few times. The chain employs TRBV2 and TRBJ2-2; 7 bases are a match to TRBD1. The CDR3 runs 16 residues. Looked up from germline, CDR1 is SNHLY and CDR2 is FYNNEI. V gave up 7 bases and J gave up 9 bases; unmatched junction bases: 17. CDR3 region: CASTDRGQVMSRELFF. Written as DNA, the CDR3 is TGTGCCAGCACCGACCGAGGACAGGTTATGTCCAGGGAGCTGTTTTTT.

V gene TRBV19 combines with J gene TRBJ1-5; D ambiguous. Between the trimmed V and J ends, which lost 3 bases and 5 bases, there was a span of 8 bases. Germline V gene data show CDR1 as LNHDA and CDR2 as SQIVND (reference sequence). The CDR3 loop spans 13 amino acids. As DNA, the CDR3 is TGTGCCAGTAGTATTAGCCGAGATCAGCCCCAGCATTTT. Protein sequence: CASSISRDQPQHF. Looking up the rest from reference TRBV19 and TRBJ1-5 gives the full variable domain: DGGITQSPKYLFRKEGQNVTLSCEQNLNHDAMYWYRQDPGQGLRLIYYSQIVNDFQKGDIAEGYSVSREKKESFPLTVTSAQKNPTAFYLCASSISRDQPQHFGDGTRLSIL.

This clonotype showed up many times. V and J are TRBV29-1 and TRBJ1-1; D is ambiguous. V lost 7 bases, J lost 0 bases, and 18 bases lay in between. Germline values: CDR1 SQVTM, CDR2 ANQGSEA. This CDR3 spans 15 amino acids. For the CDR3, the DNA is TGCAGCGCGATGGCGGGGTGGGCCATGAACACTGAAGCTTTCTTT. Protein product: CSAMAGWAMNTEAFF.

J is TRBJ1-2 and V is TRBV12-3 or TRBV12-4, with unresolved D. This CDR3 has 12 residues. V was clipped by 6 bases and J by 5 bases, with 10 bases between them. CDR3 residues: CASSGRIYGYTF. The CDR3 coding sequence is TGTGCCAGCAGCGGACGGATTTATGGCTACACCTTC.

CDR3 loop: CASSSPGGQGENKNIQYF. CDR3 coding DNA: TGCGCCAGCAGCTCGCCGGGGGGACAGGGCGAAAACAAAAACATTCAGTACTTC. The V and J genes are TRBV5-1 and TRBJ2-4, with 9 bases lining up with TRBD1. With V trimmed by 3 bases and J by 3 bases, 13 bases remained unmatched. Germline loops: CDR1 SGHRS, CDR2 YFSETQ. The CDR3 is 18 amino acids.

This clonotype was detected only a few times. The chain joins TRBV5-1 to TRBJ2-7; 9 nucleotides align to TRBD2. CDR1 SGHRS and CDR2 YFSETQ come from the germline V gene. The V gene end was trimmed by 4 bases and the J gene end by 2 bases; junction bases not matched to a gene: 7. CDR3 length equals 15 residues. The CDR3 sequence: CASSPAGGRAYEQYF. For the CDR3, the DNA is TGCGCCAGCAGCCCCGCGGGGGGGCGCGCCTACGAGCAGTACTTC.